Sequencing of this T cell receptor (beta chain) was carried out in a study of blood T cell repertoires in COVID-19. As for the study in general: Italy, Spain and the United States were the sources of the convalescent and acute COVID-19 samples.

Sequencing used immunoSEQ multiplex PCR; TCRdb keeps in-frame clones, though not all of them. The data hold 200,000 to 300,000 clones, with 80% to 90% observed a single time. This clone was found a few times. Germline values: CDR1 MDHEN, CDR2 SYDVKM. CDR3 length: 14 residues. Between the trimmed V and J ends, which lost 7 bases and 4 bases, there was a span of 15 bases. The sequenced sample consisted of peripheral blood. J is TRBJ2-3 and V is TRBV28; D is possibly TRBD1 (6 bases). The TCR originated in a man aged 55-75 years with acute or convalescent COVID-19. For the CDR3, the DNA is TGTGCCAGCATGAGTCAGGCAGGGGCAGATACGCAGTATTTT. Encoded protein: CASMSQAGADTQYF.